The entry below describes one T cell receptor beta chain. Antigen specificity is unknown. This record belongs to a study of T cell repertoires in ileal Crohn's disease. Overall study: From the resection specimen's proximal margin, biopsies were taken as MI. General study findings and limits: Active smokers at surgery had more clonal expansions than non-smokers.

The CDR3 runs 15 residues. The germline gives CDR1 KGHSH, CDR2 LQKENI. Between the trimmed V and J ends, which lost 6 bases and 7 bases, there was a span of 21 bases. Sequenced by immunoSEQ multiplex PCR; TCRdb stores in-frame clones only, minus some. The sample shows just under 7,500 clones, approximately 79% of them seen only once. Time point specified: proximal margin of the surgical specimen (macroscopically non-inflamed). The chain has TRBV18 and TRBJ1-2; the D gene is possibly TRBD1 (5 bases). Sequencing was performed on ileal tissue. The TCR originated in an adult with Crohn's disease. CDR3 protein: CASSPLRGETGGYTF. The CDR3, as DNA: TGTGCCAGCTCCCCGCTGAGAGGGGAGACTGGTGGCTACACCTTC.